The clone carrying this T cell receptor (beta chain) was observed once. This may be a read error: a much more frequent sequence differs by one nucleotide. This record belongs to a study of tumor-infiltrating lymphocytes in primary liver carcinoma. About the study: The tumors, T1-T3 N0M0 lesions, were roughly 4 to 10 cm across.

Germline V gives CDR1 MNHNS, CDR2 SASEGT. This CDR3 comprises 14 residues. After removal of 6 bases from V and 8 bases from J, the junction contained 10 bases not matched to a gene. Starting from 500 ng of total RNA, TCR beta cDNA was produced with a primer in the constant region. Three nested multiplex PCR rounds, a slightly modified ARM-PCR, produced the libraries for TCR beta. The first two PCR rounds used TRBV1-TRBV30 primers with a Cbeta primer, 9 to 10 cycles each. MiXCR was run by TCRdb on the multiplex PCR reads, yielding one entry per CDR3 protein. The sample lists about 310,000 distinct CDR3 sequences; 50% to 70% were seen once. The study extracted blood RNA from unsorted whole blood and also extracted germline DNA. Patients in the cohort were treatment-naive and living with chronic HBV infection.

The sequence came from a man aged 40-49 years with primary liver carcinoma and hepatitis B virus infection. V is TRBV6-1 and J is TRBJ1-3, with 7 bases lining up with TRBD1. The material sequenced was peripheral blood. CDR3 sequence reads: CASRARQGGDTIYF. CDR3 DNA sequence: TGTGCCAGCAGGGCGAGACAGGGAGGAGACACCATATATTTT.